Listed here is a single TCR beta chain. The source of the sample is a study of blood T cell repertoires in COVID-19. The CDR3 runs 14 residues. Trimming left V 1 base short and J 6 bases short, with 13 bases between. CDR1 and CDR2 from the germline V gene are SGHRS and YFSETQ. Assay: immunoSEQ multiplex PCR; the TCRdb copy retains only in-frame clones and omits some. The data show approximately 150,000 clones, around 88% seen once. What was sequenced was peripheral blood. The sequence derives from a woman aged 60-70 years with acute or convalescent COVID-19. J is TRBJ1-2 and V is TRBV5-1; the D gene is possibly TRBD1 (6 bases). The CDR3 sequence is CASSLSQGLDGYTF. In DNA form, the CDR3 reads TGCGCCAGCAGCTTGAGTCAGGGGCTGGATGGCTACACCTTC. The full variable domain, its missing parts supplied by reference TRBV5-1 and TRBJ1-2, is KAGVTQTPRYLIKTRGQQVTLSCSPISGHRSVSWYQQTPGQGLQFLFEYFSETQRNKGNFPGRFSGRQFSNSRSEMNVSTLELGDSALYLCASSLSQGLDGYTFGSGTRLTVV.